The 18 T cell receptor beta chains reported below all come from one sample, sequenced in a study of OX40 agonist ivuxolimab in advanced cancers. Sequenced by immunoSEQ multiplex PCR; TCRdb stores in-frame clones only, minus some. The sample lists around 62,000 clones, about 88% seen once, with about 0.26% in the top ten. Material: CD4+ or CD8+ T cells sorted from blood, obtained in a trial of the OX40 agonist ivuxolimab. The receptors were gathered from an adult with an advanced solid tumor such as melanoma, head and neck, liver or kidney cancer.

V gene TRBV11-3 combines with J gene TRBJ2-7; TRBD1 matches at 9 bases. After removal of 3 bases from V and 0 bases from J, the junction contained 3 bases not matched to a gene. Germline V gives CDR1 SGHNT, CDR2 YENEEA. The CDR3 is 15 amino acids. As DNA, the CDR3 is TGTGCCAGCAGCTTGGGACAGGGCTTCTCCTACGAGCAGTACTTC. Translated: CASSLGQGFSYEQYF.

CDR3 coding DNA: TGTGCCAGCAGCCCTCGTGCAACTAATGAAAAACTGTTTTTT. This encodes CASSPRATNEKLFF. The chain couples TRBV14 to TRBJ1-4; D unresolved. The CDR3 sequence is 14 residues long. V was trimmed by 4 bases and J by 0 bases, leaving 6 bases between them. The germline V gene has CDR1 SGHDN and CDR2 FVKESK.

In this sample, this clone turned up a few times. The rearrangement uses TRBV6-6 and TRBJ2-2; 9 bases are a match to TRBD1. After removal of 2 bases from V and 6 bases from J, the junction contained 4 bases not matched to a gene. CDR1 and CDR2 from the germline V gene are MNHNY and SVGAGI (reference sequence). This CDR3 comprises 15 residues. The DNA of the CDR3 is TGTGCCAGCAGTTACACAGGGGGCGCCCCCGGGGAGCTGTTTTTT. It codes for CASSYTGGAPGELFF.

This chain uses TRBV6-1 with TRBJ1-2; the D gene is possibly TRBD1 (5 bases). Trimming removed 5 bases at V and 4 bases at J, with 14 bases between. CDR3 length equals 14 residues. Germline lookup yields CDR1 MNHNS and CDR2 SASEGT. DNA of the CDR3: TGTGCCAGCAGTCCAACCGGGGCCCCCTATGGCTACACCTTC. This encodes CASSPTGAPYGYTF.

The rearrangement links TRBV5-5 to TRBJ2-1; D is undetermined. Germline assignment: CDR1 SGHKS and CDR2 YYEKEE (reference sequence). The CDR3 has 14 residues. Deletions cut 0 bases from V and 0 bases from J, with 4 bases between. The CDR3 protein is CASSLVSSYNEQFF. The CDR3, as DNA: TGTGCCAGCAGCTTGGTTAGCTCCTACAATGAGCAGTTCTTC.

The rearrangement links TRBV11-2 to TRBJ2-5, with 10 bases lining up with TRBD1. The CDR3 consists of 16 residues. J gave up 5 bases and V 5 bases, and 11 bases lay outside the gene matches. The V gene's germline CDR1 is SGHAT and CDR2 FQNNGV. In DNA, the CDR3 is TGTGCCAGCAGCCCAGACCCGACAGGGGGCACTGAGACCCAGTACTTC. Its protein is CASSPDPTGGTETQYF.

The V and J genes are TRBV6-6 and TRBJ2-4; 8 positions agree with TRBD1. CDR1 is MNHNY, CDR2 SVGAGI, per germline (reference sequence). The CDR3 covers 16 residues. V was clipped by 8 bases and J by 0 bases; unmatched bases: 9. The CDR3 DNA reads as TGTGCCAGCGGGGCAGGGGGCTCGTCAGCCAAAAACATTCAGTACTTC. Translation: CASGAGGSSAKNIQYF.

A few counts support this clone. V gene TRBV28 combines with J gene TRBJ2-1, with 10 bases aligning to TRBD2. Germline CDR1 and CDR2: MDHEN and SYDVKM. This CDR3 is 15 amino acids long. V trimming: 6 bases; J trimming: 2 bases; junction bases outside the gene matches: 4. CDR3 nucleotide sequence: TGTGCCAGCAGCCCTAGCGGGGGCACCTACAATGAGCAGTTCTTC. Translated: CASSPSGGTYNEQFF. Filled out from reference TRBV28 and TRBJ2-1, the complete variable domain reads DVKVTQSSRYLVKRTGEKVFLECVQDMDHENMFWYRQDPGLGLRLIYFSYDVKMKEKGDIPEGYSVSREKKERFSLILESASTNQTSMYLCASSPSGGTYNEQFFGPGTRLTVL.

CDR3 in DNA: TGTGCCAGTAGTATCAGGAATGAGCAGTTCTTC. This sequence encodes CASSIRNEQFF. The rearrangement joins TRBV19 to TRBJ2-1; no clear D. This CDR3 has 11 residues. The germline V and J ends were trimmed by 3 bases and 7 bases, with 4 bases remaining between them. Germline-derived CDR1 and CDR2 are LNHDA and SQIVND (reference sequence).

The J gene is TRBJ1-1, the V gene TRBV18; 9 bases line up with TRBD1. Trimming removed 4 bases from V and 7 bases from J; junction bases left unmatched: 7. CDR3 length: 14 residues. Germline V CDR1 and CDR2: KGHSH, LQKENI. The CDR3 reads CASSRSDRGDEAFF. DNA for the CDR3: TGTGCCAGCTCACGATCGGACAGGGGAGATGAAGCTTTCTTT.

This sequence joins TRBV28 and TRBJ1-2, with D maybe TRBD1 (6 bases). CDR3 size: 14 residues. CDR1 MDHEN and CDR2 SYDVKM come from the germline V gene. The V end was cut by 5 bases, the J end by 2 bases, with 12 bases between. The CDR3 region has the DNA TGTGCCAGCAGTACCCAGGACAGAAACTATGGCTACACCTTC. Translating it yields CASSTQDRNYGYTF.

The chain recombines TRBV18 with TRBJ2-7; no reliable D call. This CDR3 region has 14 residues. The V and J ends lost 1 base and 6 bases respectively, with 13 bases between them. Germline lookup yields CDR1 KGHSH and CDR2 LQKENI. The CDR3 loop reads CASSPRSVLAEQYF. CDR3 DNA: TGTGCCAGCTCACCACGCAGCGTCCTCGCCGAGCAGTACTTC. Filled out from reference TRBV18 and TRBJ2-7, the complete variable domain reads NAGVMQNPRHLVRRRGQEARLRCSPMKGHSHVYWYRQLPEEGLKFMVYLQKENIIDESGMPKERFSAEFPKEGPSILRIQQVVRGDSAAYFCASSPRSVLAEQYFGPGTRLTVT.

The gene calls are TRBV7-8 and TRBJ1-4, with D possibly being TRBD1 (5 bases). The V end lost 4 bases, the J end lost 0 bases, and 9 bases lay between the germline ends. The CDR3 has 15 residues. In germline, CDR1 is SGHVS, CDR2 FQNEAQ. DNA for the CDR3: TGTGCCAGCAGCTGGGGACGGTCAACTAATGAAAAACTGTTTTTT. Its translation: CASSWGRSTNEKLFF.

The chain is built from TRBV19 and TRBJ2-5; 7 bases match TRBD2. CDR1 and CDR2 (germline): LNHDA, SQIVND (reference sequence). CDR3 length equals 15 residues. The J segment lost 5 bases and the V segment lost 3 bases, leaving 9 bases of the junction unmatched. The CDR3 nucleotides read TGTGCCAGTAGTATTAGGTCAGGGAGGGTTGAGACCCAGTACTTC. Residues: CASSIRSGRVETQYF. Filled out from reference TRBV19 and TRBJ2-5, the complete variable domain reads DGGITQSPKYLFRKEGQNVTLSCEQNLNHDAMYWYRQDPGQGLRLIYYSQIVNDFQKGDIAEGYSVSREKKESFPLTVTSAQKNPTAFYLCASSIRSGRVETQYFGPGTRLLVL.

The chain links TRBV9 to TRBJ1-2; TRBD1 might be the D (6 bases). V lost 4 bases and J 7 bases, leaving 20 bases between the germline ends. Germline V gives CDR1 SGDLS, CDR2 YYNGEE. CDR3 size: 15 residues. CDR3 loop: CASSPRTDSFGGYTF. The CDR3 bases are TGTGCCAGCAGCCCCCGAACGGACAGTTTCGGTGGCTACACCTTC. The whole variable domain, remainder taken from reference TRBV9 and TRBJ1-2, is DSGVTQTPKHLITATGQRVTLRCSPRSGDLSVYWYQQSLDQGLQFLIQYYNGEERAKGNILERFSAQQFPDLHSELNLSSLELGDSALYFCASSPRTDSFGGYTFGSGTRLTVV.

This clone is a singleton in its sample. The chain combines TRBV27 with TRBJ2-3; 8 positions agree with TRBD1. With 2 bases clipped from V and 2 bases from J, the junction kept 15 bases outside the gene matches. CDR1 is MNHEY, CDR2 SMNVEV, per germline (reference sequence). The length of the CDR3 is 19 residues. The CDR3 reads CASSLTKYRDRLYTDTQYF. CDR3 DNA: TGTGCCAGCAGTTTAACAAAATACCGGGACAGGCTATACACAGATACGCAGTATTTT.

This clone was picked up a small number of times. V and J are TRBV14 and TRBJ1-5, with D uncertain. Germline V gives CDR1 SGHDN, CDR2 FVKESK. The germline V and J ends were trimmed by 2 bases and 7 bases, with 3 bases remaining between them. CDR3 length: 11 residues. The CDR3 here is CASSQRQPQHF. The CDR3 DNA reads TGTGCCAGCAGCCAACGCCAGCCCCAGCATTTT.

V gene TRBV7-9 combines with J gene TRBJ1-1; the match to TRBD1 covers 8 bases. This CDR3 spans 14 amino acids. The germline gives CDR1 SEHNR, CDR2 FQNEAQ (reference sequence). Trimming cost V 3 bases and J 2 bases; bases outside gene matches: 2. The CDR3 protein is CASSFGQGNTEAFF. Written as DNA, the CDR3 is TGTGCCAGCAGCTTTGGACAGGGCAACACTGAAGCTTTCTTT.